Shown below are 12 T cell receptor beta chains from a single sample sequenced in a study of blood T cell repertoires in COVID-19. Libraries were prepared by immunoSEQ multiplex PCR; TCRdb keeps only in-frame clonotypes and omits some of them. The repertoire includes some 140,000 clones, about four fifths of them detected once, and over 9% sits in the top ten. The sequenced material came from PBMCs or T cells enriched from blood (not recorded which). The receptors stem from a man in his fifties or sixties who had recovered from COVID-19.

The sample holds one count of this clone. J is TRBJ1-6 and V is TRBV5-1, with 7 positions matching TRBD1. CDR3 length equals 14 residues. Germline V gene sequence: CDR1 SGHRS, CDR2 YFSETQ. With 3 bases clipped from V and 6 bases from J, the junction kept 3 bases outside the gene matches. The CDR3 DNA reads TGCGCCAGCAGCTCTCGGGACAGTAATTCACCCCTCCACTTT. It translates to CASSSRDSNSPLHF.

As regards this clone: Different DNA sequences within this sample yield the same CDR3. The chain carries TRBV2 and TRBJ2-5; D gene ambiguous. Germline CDR1 reads SNHLY; CDR2 reads FYNNEI. Trimming removed 4 bases from V and 0 bases from J, with 6 bases in between. This CDR3 has 13 amino acids. The CDR3 reads CASSVEDQETQYF. CDR3 nucleotide sequence: TGTGCCAGCAGTGTAGAAGACCAAGAGACCCAGTACTTC.

V is TRBV21-1 and J is TRBJ2-5; TRBD1 is the table's D call, not checked against the DNA. TRBV21-1 is a pseudogene locus. This CDR3 has 15 amino acids. The CDR3 loop reads CASSKRARGEETQYF. The CDR3 region has the DNA TGTGCCAGCAGCAAACGAGCCAGGGGAGAAGAGACCCAGTACTTC.

The rearrangement uses TRBV7-8 and TRBJ1-2; D may be TRBD1 (5 bases). The CDR3 sequence is 15 residues long. The V and J ends lost 4 bases and 3 bases respectively, with 15 bases between them. CDR1 and CDR2 (germline): SGHVS, FQNEAQ. CDR3 in DNA: TGTGCCAGCAGCTCTCCGGGGGGTTGGGACTATGGCTACACCTTC. This codes for CASSSPGGWDYGYTF.

The chain recombines TRBV19 with TRBJ1-6; TRBD1 matches at 8 bases. CDR1 and CDR2 from the germline V gene are LNHDA and SQIVND (reference sequence). This CDR3 region has 15 residues. V shed 1 base, J shed 7 bases, and the junction held 3 bases outside the gene matches. CDR3: CASSIAGGGNSPLHF. The CDR3 nucleotides read TGTGCCAGTAGTATAGCAGGGGGCGGCAATTCACCCCTCCACTTT.

This chain links TRBV19 with TRBJ1-5; 10 nucleotides match TRBD1. This CDR3 has 17 amino acids. Germline V lookup: CDR1 LNHDA, CDR2 SQIVND (reference sequence). The V gene end was trimmed by 4 bases and the J gene end by 2 bases; junction bases not matched to a gene: 8. The CDR3 protein is CASSSRQGAVGNQPQHF. The CDR3 nucleotides read TGTGCCAGTAGTAGCAGACAGGGGGCGGTCGGCAATCAGCCCCAGCATTTT.

DNA for the CDR3: TGTGCCTGGAGGGGGTGGGACAAAGATTCACCCCTCCACTTT. Residues: CAWRGWDKDSPLHF. The genes are TRBV30 and TRBJ1-6, with a weak D call TRBD1 (6 bases). The CDR3 covers 14 residues. Germline CDR1 reads GTSNPN; CDR2 reads SVGIG (reference sequence). V shed 3 bases and J shed 8 bases, with 14 bases lying between them. The full variable domain, its missing parts supplied by reference TRBV30 and TRBJ1-6, is SQTIHQWPATLVQPVGSPLSLECTVEGTSNPNLYWYRQAAGRGLQLLFYSVGIGQISSEVPQNLSASRPQDRQFILSSKKLLLSDSGFYLCAWRGWDKDSPLHFGNGTRLTVT.

The CDR3 nucleotides read TGTGCCAGCAGCTTAAGACCGGGGGCCGGGGAGCTGTTTTTT. Translation: CASSLRPGAGELFF. J is TRBJ2-2 and V is TRBV7-8; D is perhaps TRBD2 (6 bases). From germline, CDR1 is SGHVS and CDR2 FQNEAQ. With 2 bases removed from V and 6 bases from J, the gap between germline ends came to 10 bases. There are 14 residues in the CDR3.

V and J are TRBV20-1 and TRBJ2-5; 7 bases are a match to TRBD1. V lost 4 bases, J lost 5 bases, and 1 base stayed unmatched. Germline CDR1 and CDR2: DFQATT and SNEGSKA (reference sequence). The CDR3 has 11 residues. The CDR3 DNA sequence: TGCAGTGCTATCAGGGGGGAGACCCAGTACTTC. The encoded protein is CSAIRGETQYF.

The chain employs TRBV30 and TRBJ1-3; D ambiguous. V was shortened by 0 bases and J by 3 bases, with 15 bases between the two germline ends. CDR3 length: 16 residues. Germline V CDR1 and CDR2: GTSNPN, SVGIG (reference sequence). Written as DNA, the CDR3 is TGTGCCTGGAGTGTGCCCGCACTGCGCCATGGAAACACCATATATTTT. This gives the protein CAWSVPALRHGNTIYF. The whole variable domain, filled in from reference TRBV30 and TRBJ1-3, reads SQTIHQWPATLVQPVGSPLSLECTVEGTSNPNLYWYRQAAGRGLQLLFYSVGIGQISSEVPQNLSASRPQDRQFILSSKKLLLSDSGFYLCAWSVPALRHGNTIYFGEGSWLTVV.

The genes are TRBV27 and TRBJ2-7; 11 bases fit TRBD1. The CDR3 has 14 residues. The J segment lost 4 bases and the V segment lost 4 bases, leaving 3 bases of the junction unmatched. In germline, CDR1 is MNHEY, CDR2 SMNVEV (reference sequence). The CDR3 bases are TGTGCCAGCAGTTCGGACAGGGGGCGGTACGAGCAGTACTTC. Residues: CASSSDRGRYEQYF.

This clone was counted at least ten times. The chain has TRBV19 and TRBJ2-2; D might be TRBD1 (5 bases). This CDR3 is 14 amino acids long. The germline CDR1 and CDR2 sequences are LNHDA and SQIVND (reference sequence). The germline V and J ends were trimmed by 4 bases and 4 bases, with 10 bases remaining between them. CDR3 sequence: CASSTGSPTGELFF. The CDR3 nucleotides are TGTGCCAGTAGTACAGGGTCCCCCACCGGGGAGCTGTTTTTT. The whole variable domain, filled in from reference TRBV19 and TRBJ2-2, reads DGGITQSPKYLFRKEGQNVTLSCEQNLNHDAMYWYRQDPGQGLRLIYYSQIVNDFQKGDIAEGYSVSREKKESFPLTVTSAQKNPTAFYLCASSTGSPTGELFFGEGSRLTVL.